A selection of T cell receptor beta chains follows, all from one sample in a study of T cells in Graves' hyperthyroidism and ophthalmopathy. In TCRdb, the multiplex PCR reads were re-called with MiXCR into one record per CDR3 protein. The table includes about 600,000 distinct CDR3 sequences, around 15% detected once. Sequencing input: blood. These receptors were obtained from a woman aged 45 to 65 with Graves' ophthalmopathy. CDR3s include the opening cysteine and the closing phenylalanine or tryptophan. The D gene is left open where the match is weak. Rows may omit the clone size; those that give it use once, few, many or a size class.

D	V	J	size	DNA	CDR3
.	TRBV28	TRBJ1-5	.	TGTGCCAGCAGAAGGGCAAGGGCAGGGGATCAGCCCCAGCATTTT	CASRRARAGDQPQHF
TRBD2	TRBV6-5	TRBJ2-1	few	TGTGCCAGCAGTTACTTGGGGCTAGCGGAGAATGAGCAGTTCTTC	CASSYLGLAENEQFF
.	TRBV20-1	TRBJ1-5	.	TGCAGTGCACAAGACGGGGGTATCAATCAGCCCCAGCATTTT	CSAQDGGINQPQHF
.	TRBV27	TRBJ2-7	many	TGTGCCAGCAGTTTATCAGTCGCGGGATTCACCTACGAGCAGTACTTC	CASSLSVAGFTYEQYF
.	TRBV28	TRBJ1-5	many	TGTGCCAGCGATTGGGTGGGTCAGCCCCAGCATTTT	CASDWVGQPQHF
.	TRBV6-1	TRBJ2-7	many	TGTGCCAGCAGTGAACTGCGTTCCTACGAGCAGTACTTC	CASSELRSYEQYF
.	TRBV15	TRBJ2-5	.	TGTGCCACCAGCAGGACACGAGACCAAGAGACCCAGTACTTC	CATSRTRDQETQYF
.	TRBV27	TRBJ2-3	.	TGTGCCAGCAGTTTAAGGGAGGCCCCAGGTACGCAGTATTTT	CASSLREAPGTQYF
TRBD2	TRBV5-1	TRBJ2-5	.	TGCGCCAGCAGCGACACTAGCGGGAAAGAGACCCAGTACTTC	CASSDTSGKETQYF
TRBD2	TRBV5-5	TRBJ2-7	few	TGTGCCAGCAGCAGGACTAGCGGGACGACCTACGAGCAGTACTTC	CASSRTSGTTYEQYF
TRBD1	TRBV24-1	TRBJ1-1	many	TGTGCCACCAGTGATTCACGACAGGGAGGAGGCACTGAAGCTTTCTTT	CATSDSRQGGGTEAFF
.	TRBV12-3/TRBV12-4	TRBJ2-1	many	TGTGCCAGCAGTCACACTGGCTCCTACAATGAGCAGTTCTTC	CASSHTGSYNEQFF
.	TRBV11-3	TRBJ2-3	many	TGTGCCAGCAGCTTAGGCTCGAACACAGATACGCAGTATTTT	CASSLGSNTDTQYF
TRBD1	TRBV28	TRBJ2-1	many	TGTGCCAGCAGCCAGAGACAGGGGGCCGAGCAGTTCTTC	CASSQRQGAEQFF
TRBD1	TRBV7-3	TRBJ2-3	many	TGTGCCAGCAGCTTGACAGGGGTTCTGGCAGATACGCAGTATTTT	CASSLTGVLADTQYF
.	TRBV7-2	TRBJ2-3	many	TGTGCCAGCAGCCCTGGGCCGAGGGATACGCAGTATTTT	CASSPGPRDTQYF
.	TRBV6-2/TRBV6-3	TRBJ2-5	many	TGTGCCAGCAGTTACCGGGACCGGCAGGAGACCCAGTACTTC	CASSYRDRQETQYF
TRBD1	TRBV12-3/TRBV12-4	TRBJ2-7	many	TGTGCCAGCAGCGCCCAACAGGGGGCGGCAGGGCAGTACTTC	CASSAQQGAAGQYF
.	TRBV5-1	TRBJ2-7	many	TGCGCCAGCAGCCCAGGGGGGGGTGTCTCCTACGAGCAGTACTTC	CASSPGGGVSYEQYF
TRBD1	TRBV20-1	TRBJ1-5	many	TGCAGTGCTATCGGTGACAGGGGCAATCAGCCCCAGCATTTT	CSAIGDRGNQPQHF
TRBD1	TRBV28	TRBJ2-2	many	TGTGCCAGCAGTTTACCCCGACAGGGTTGGATCGGGGAGCTGTTTTTT	CASSLPRQGWIGELFF
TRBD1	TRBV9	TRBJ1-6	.	TGTGCCAGCAGCGTAGCCTCCGGGACAGGGCTTTCACCCCTCCACTTT	CASSVASGTGLSPLHF
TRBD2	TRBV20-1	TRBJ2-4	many	TGCAGTGCAAAACTAGCGGGAGGGCCCGGAAACATTCAGTACTTC	CSAKLAGGPGNIQYF
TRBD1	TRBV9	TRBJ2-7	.	TGTGCCAGCAGCGAGTCGACAGGGAGCGAGCAGTACTTC	CASSESTGSEQYF
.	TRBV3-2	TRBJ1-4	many	TGTGCCAGCAGCCAGGGGAGGCATAATGAAAAACTGTTTTTT	CASSQGRHNEKLFF
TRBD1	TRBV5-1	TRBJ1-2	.	TGCGCCAGCAGCTTCGACAGGGGAAGTTCCTATGGCTACACCTTC	CASSFDRGSSYGYTF
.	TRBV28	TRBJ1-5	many	TGTGCCAGCAGTCTTGGCATAGGGGGTAGCAATCAGCCCCAGCATTTT	CASSLGIGGSNQPQHF
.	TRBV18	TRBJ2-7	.	TGTGCCAGCTCACCATCCGGGAATGGGGGTTACGAGCAGTACTTC	CASSPSGNGGYEQYF
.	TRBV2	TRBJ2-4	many	TGTGCCAGCAGAGAATCACCAGGAGCCAAAAACATTCAGTACTTC	CASRESPGAKNIQYF
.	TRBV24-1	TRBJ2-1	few	TGTGCCACCAGTGTCCTCGATGAGCAGTTCTTC	CATSVLDEQFF
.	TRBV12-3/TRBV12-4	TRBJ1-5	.	TGTGCCAGCAGTAACTACTTCGGACGGGGCAATCAGCCCCAGCATTTT	CASSNYFGRGNQPQHF
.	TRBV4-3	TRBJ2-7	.	TGCGCCAGCAGCCAAGATCTAGGGACACTCTCCTACGAGCAGTACTTC	CASSQDLGTLSYEQYF
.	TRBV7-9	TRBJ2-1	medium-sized	TGTGCCAGCAGCTTAAAGGGGGTTTCCTCGAACAATGAGCAGTTCTTC	CASSLKGVSSNNEQFF
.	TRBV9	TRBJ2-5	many	TGTGCCAGCAGCGTAGTGGCAGGTTCGGAGACCCAGTACTTC	CASSVVAGSETQYF
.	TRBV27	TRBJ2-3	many	TGTGCCAGCAGTTTTCAGATCACAGATACGCAGTATTTT	CASSFQITDTQYF
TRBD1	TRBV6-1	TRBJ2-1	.	TGTGCCAGCAGTGAAGCGGACAGGGTCGATGAGCAGTTCTTC	CASSEADRVDEQFF
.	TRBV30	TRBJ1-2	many	TGTGTTCAAAGGCAGGGTGGCTATGGCTACACCTTC	CVQRQGGYGYTF
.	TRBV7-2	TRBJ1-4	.	TGTGCCAGCAGCCCCGATACGGGATTACTGTTTTTT	CASSPDTGLLFF
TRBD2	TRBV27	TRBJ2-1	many	TGTGCCAGCTCTATCGGTTGGACTAGCGCAAACAATGAGCAGTTCTTC	CASSIGWTSANNEQFF
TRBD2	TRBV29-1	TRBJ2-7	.	TGCAGCGTTGGGCTCCTAGCGGGGCCCTACGAGCAGTACTTC	CSVGLLAGPYEQYF
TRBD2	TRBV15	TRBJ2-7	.	TGTGCCACCAGCAGAGGACTAGCGGGAGTGACGACCTACGAGCAGTACTTC	CATSRGLAGVTTYEQYF
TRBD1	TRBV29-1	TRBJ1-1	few	TGCAGCGTCGGGACAGGGAGAATCACTGAAGCTTTCTTT	CSVGTGRITEAFF
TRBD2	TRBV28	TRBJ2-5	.	TGTGCCAGCAGCGAGGGCGGGAGTGTTGAGACCCAGTACTTC	CASSEGGSVETQYF
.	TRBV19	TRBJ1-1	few	TGTGCCAGTAGTATCGCAGGCCCCGGCGGCACTGAAGCTTTCTTT	CASSIAGPGGTEAFF
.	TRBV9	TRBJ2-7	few	TGTGCCAGCAGCGTAGGCTCTAGCTCCTACGAGCAGTACTTC	CASSVGSSSYEQYF
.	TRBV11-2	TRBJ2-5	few	TGTGCCAGCGTCCGGGACCTCTTTGCGGAGACCCAGTACTTC	CASVRDLFAETQYF
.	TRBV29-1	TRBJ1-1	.	TGCAGCGTTGAAGTTCTGGGGGGCAGGAACACTGAAGCTTTCTTT	CSVEVLGGRNTEAFF
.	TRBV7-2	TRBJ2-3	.	TGTGCCAGCAGCTTAAGGGTGGGCAGGGGTCCAGATACGCAGTATTTT	CASSLRVGRGPDTQYF
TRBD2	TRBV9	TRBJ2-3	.	TGTGCCAGCAGCGTAGCCCTAGCGGGAGTGGAAGATACGCAGTATTTT	CASSVALAGVEDTQYF
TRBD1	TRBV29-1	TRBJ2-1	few	TGCAGCGCGAGGACAGGGAACTATGAGCAGTTCTTC	CSARTGNYEQFF
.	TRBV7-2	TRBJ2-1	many	TGTGCCAGCAGCTTAGTTTGGACAGACTTCAATGAGCAGTTCTTC	CASSLVWTDFNEQFF
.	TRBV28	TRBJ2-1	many	TGTGCCAGCAGCCTCGGACTGCGCGAGACGAATGAGCAGTTCTTC	CASSLGLRETNEQFF